This note documents a single TCR beta chain sequence. What it binds is unknown. Germline-derived CDR1 and CDR2 are MGHRA and YSYEKL. Trimming took off 7 bases at V and 7 bases at J, with 7 bases between the two ends. The CDR3 consists of 11 residues. This entry belongs to a study of CD8 T cells in Susac syndrome. Study background: Patients with Susac syndrome, at blood draw, were therapy-naive, on corticosteroids, or on intravenous immunoglobulin alone.

After extraction with the RNeasy kit, about 0.45 to 1 ug of the RNA was reverse transcribed using random hexamers. TCRdb reprocessed the immunoSEQ multiplex PCR reads via MiXCR and lists one record per CDR3 protein. This table holds 95,000 to 150,000 distinct CDR3 sequences, roughly 94% found once. The CD8+ and CD4+ T cells were isolated magnetically using a negative isolation approach, whereas the TEMRA cells were enriched by FACS. Findings of the study overall: The relatively small number of individuals in the TCR sequencing and HLA analysis was acknowledged by the study.

Source material: CD8+ T cells from PBMCs. The chain links TRBV4-1 to TRBJ1-4; D is undetermined. The source is a human donor with Susac syndrome. CDR3 nucleotide sequence: TGCGCCAGCACCCCTGGTGAAAAACTGTTTTTT. This codes for CASTPGEKLFF.